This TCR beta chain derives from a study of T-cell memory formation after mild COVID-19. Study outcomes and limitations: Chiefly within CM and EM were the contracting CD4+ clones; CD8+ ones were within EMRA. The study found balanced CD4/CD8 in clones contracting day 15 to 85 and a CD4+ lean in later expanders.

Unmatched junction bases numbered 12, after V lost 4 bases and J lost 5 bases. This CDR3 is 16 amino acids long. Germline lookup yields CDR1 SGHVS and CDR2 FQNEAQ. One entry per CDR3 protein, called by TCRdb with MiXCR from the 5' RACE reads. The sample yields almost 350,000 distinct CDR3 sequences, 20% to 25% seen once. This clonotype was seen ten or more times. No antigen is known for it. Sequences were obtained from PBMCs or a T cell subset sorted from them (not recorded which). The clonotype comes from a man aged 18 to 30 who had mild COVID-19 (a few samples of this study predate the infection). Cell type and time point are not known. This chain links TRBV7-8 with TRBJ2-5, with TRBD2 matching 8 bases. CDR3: CASSWEPGRGGETQYF. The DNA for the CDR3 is TGTGCCAGCAGCTGGGAGCCGGGACGCGGGGGGGAGACCCAGTACTTC.